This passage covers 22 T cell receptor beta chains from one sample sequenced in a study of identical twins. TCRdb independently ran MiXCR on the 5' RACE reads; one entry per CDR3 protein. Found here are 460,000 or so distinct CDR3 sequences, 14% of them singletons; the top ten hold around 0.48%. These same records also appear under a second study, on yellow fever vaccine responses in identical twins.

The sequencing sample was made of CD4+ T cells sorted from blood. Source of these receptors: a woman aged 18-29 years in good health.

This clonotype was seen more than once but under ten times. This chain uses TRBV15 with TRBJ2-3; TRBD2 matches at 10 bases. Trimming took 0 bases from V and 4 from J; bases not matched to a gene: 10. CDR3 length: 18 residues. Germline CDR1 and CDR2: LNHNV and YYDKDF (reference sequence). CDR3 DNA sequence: TGTGCCACCAGCAGAGATTCCCTACTAGCGGGAAGACCAGATACGCAGTATTTT. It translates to CATSRDSLLAGRPDTQYF.

The CDR3 protein is CASSLLPHTSGANVLTF. The CDR3 DNA follows: TGTGCCAGCAGTTTACTCCCCCACACCTCTGGGGCCAACGTCCTGACTTTC. The genes are TRBV12-3 or TRBV12-4 and TRBJ2-6, with unresolved D. The CDR3 is made up of 17 amino acids. Trimming took 2 bases from V and 0 from J, leaving 11 bases between them.

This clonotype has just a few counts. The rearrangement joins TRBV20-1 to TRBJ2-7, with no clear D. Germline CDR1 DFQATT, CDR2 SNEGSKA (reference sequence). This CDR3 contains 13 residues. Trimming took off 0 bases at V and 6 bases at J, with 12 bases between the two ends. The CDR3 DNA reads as TGCAGTGCTAGAGAAGCGCCTGAGCGCGAGCAGTACTTC. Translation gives CSAREAPEREQYF.

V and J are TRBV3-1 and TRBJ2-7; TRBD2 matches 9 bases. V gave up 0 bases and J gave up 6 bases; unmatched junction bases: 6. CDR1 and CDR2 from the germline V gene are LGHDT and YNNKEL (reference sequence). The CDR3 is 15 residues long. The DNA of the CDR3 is TGTGCCAGCAGCCAAGACAGCCTAGCGGGGCGCGAGCAGTACTTC. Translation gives CASSQDSLAGREQYF.

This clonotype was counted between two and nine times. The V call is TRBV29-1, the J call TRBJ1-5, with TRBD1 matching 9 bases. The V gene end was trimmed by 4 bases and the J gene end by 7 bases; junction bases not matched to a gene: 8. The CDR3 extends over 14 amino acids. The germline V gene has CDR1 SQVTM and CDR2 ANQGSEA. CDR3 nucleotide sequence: TGCAGCGTTGTGTCGGGACAGGGTAACCAGCCCCAGCATTTT. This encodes CSVVSGQGNQPQHF.

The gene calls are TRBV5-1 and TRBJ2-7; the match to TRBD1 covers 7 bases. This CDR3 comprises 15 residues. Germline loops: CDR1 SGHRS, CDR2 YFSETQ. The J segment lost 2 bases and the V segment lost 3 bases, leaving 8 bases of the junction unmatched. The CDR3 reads CASSSQGSATYEQYF. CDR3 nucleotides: TGCGCCAGCAGCTCACAGGGGTCGGCGACCTACGAGCAGTACTTC.

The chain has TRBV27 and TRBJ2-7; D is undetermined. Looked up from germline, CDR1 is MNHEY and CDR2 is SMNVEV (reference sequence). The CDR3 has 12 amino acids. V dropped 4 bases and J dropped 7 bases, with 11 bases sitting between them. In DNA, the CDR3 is TGTGCCAGCAGTTCCTTGACAAGGGAGCAGTACTTC. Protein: CASSSLTREQYF.

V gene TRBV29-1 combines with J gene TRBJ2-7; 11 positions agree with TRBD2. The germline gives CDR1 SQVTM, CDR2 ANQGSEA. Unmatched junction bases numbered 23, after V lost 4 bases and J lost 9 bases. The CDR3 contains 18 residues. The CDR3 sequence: CSVARDLLAGGLPSVQYF. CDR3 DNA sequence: TGCAGCGTTGCTAGGGATCTCCTAGCGGGAGGTCTCCCCTCTGTGCAGTACTTC.

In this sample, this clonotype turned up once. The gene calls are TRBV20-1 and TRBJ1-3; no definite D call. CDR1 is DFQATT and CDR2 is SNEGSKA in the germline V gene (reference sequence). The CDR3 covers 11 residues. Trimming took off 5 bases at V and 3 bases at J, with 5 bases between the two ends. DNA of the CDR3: TGCAGTGCTCAGTATGGAAACACCATATATTTT. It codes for CSAQYGNTIYF.

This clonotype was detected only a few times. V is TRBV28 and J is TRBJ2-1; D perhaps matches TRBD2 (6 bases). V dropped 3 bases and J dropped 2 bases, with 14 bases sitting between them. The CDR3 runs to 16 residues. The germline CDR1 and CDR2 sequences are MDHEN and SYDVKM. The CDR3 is CASSLPPWGAYNEQFF. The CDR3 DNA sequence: TGTGCCAGCAGTTTGCCCCCCTGGGGGGCCTACAATGAGCAGTTCTTC.

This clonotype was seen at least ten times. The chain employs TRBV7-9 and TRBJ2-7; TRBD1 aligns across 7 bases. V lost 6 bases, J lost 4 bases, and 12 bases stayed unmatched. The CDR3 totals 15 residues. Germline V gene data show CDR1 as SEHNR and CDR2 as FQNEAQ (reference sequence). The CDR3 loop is CASRDTDRFMYEQYF. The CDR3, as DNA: TGTGCCAGCAGGGATACGGACAGGTTCATGTACGAGCAGTACTTC. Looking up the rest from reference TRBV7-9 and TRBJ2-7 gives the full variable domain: DTGVSQNPRHKITKRGQNVTFRCDPISEHNRLYWYRQTLGQGPEFLTYFQNEAQLEKSRLLSDRFSAERPKGSFSTLEIQRTEQGDSAMYLCASRDTDRFMYEQYFGPGTRLTVT.

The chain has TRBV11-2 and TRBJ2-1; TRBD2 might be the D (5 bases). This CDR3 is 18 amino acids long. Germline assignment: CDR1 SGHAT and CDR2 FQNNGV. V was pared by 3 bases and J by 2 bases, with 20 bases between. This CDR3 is CASSFISVGRGAYNEQFF. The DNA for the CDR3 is TGTGCCAGCAGCTTTATATCTGTCGGACGGGGTGCCTACAATGAGCAGTTCTTC.

Here the CDR3 DNA reads TGTGCCAGCAGCTTAGCGCGGGGAGGGCTTGGTTCACCCCTCCACTTT. Its protein product is CASSLARGGLGSPLHF. This chain links TRBV7-2 with TRBJ1-6; no definite D call. The CDR3 is 16 amino acids. Germline V gene sequence: CDR1 SGHTA, CDR2 FQGNSA. Trimming left V 0 bases short and J 9 bases short, with 15 bases between.

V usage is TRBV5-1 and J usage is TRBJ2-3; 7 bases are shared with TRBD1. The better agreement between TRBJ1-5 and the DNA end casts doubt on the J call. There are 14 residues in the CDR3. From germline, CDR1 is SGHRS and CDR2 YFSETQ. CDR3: CASSLAGGTDTQHF. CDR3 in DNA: TGCGCCAGCAGCTTGGCGGGGGGGACAGATACGCAGCATTTT.

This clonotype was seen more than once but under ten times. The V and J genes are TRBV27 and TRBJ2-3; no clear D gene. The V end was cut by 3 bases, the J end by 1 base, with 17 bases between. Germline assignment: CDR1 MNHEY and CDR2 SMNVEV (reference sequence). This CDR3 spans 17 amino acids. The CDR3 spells CASSFALRLSGTDTQYF. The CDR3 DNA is TGTGCCAGCAGTTTCGCCTTGAGGCTAAGCGGCACAGATACGCAGTATTTT.

CDR3 coding DNA: TGCAGTGCAAAGGGGGGGACAGATACGCAGTATTTT. Translating gives CSAKGGTDTQYF. V gene TRBV20-1 combines with J gene TRBJ2-3; weak D call: TRBD2 (7 bases). The CDR3 length is 12 residues. The germline V and J ends were trimmed by 6 bases and 3 bases, with 10 bases remaining between them. From germline, CDR1 is DFQATT and CDR2 SNEGSKA (reference sequence).

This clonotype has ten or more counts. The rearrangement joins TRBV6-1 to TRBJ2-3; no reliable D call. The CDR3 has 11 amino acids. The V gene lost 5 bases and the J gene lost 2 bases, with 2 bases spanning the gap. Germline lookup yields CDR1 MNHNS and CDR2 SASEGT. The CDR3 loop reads CASSNTDTQYF. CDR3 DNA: TGTGCCAGCAGTAACACAGATACGCAGTATTTT.

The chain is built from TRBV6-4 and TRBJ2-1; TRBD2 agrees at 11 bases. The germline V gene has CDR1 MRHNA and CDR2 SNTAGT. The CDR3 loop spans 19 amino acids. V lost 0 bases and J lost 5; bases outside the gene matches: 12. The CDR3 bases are TGTGCCAGCAGTGACTCGATACTAGCGGGAGTAGGGGGAAACAATGAGCAGTTCTTC. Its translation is CASSDSILAGVGGNNEQFF.

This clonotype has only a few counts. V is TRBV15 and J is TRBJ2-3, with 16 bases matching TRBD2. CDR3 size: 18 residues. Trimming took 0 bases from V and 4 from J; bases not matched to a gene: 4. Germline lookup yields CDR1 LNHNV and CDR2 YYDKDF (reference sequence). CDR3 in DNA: TGTGCCACCAGCAGAGAAGGGACTAGCGGGGGGGCCGCAGATACGCAGTATTTT. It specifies CATSREGTSGGAADTQYF.

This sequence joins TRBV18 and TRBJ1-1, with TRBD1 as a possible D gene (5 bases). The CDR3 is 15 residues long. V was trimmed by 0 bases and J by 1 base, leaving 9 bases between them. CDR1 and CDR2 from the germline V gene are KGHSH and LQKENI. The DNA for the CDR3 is TGTGCCAGCTCACCACCGAGGACATCGAACACTGAAGCTTTCTTT. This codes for CASSPPRTSNTEAFF.

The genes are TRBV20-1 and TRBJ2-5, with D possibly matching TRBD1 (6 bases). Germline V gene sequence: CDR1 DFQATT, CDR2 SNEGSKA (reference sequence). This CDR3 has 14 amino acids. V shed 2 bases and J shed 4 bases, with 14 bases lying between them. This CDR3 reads CSARKGVLGETQYF. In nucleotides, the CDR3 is TGCAGTGCTAGAAAGGGGGTACTCGGAGAGACCCAGTACTTC.

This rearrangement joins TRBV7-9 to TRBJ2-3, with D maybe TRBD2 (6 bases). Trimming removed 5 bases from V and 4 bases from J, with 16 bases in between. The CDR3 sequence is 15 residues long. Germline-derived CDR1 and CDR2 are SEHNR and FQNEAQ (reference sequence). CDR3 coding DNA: TGTGCCAGCAGCATCGTGGAGGGTGGGGCAGATACGCAGTATTTT. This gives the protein CASSIVEGGADTQYF. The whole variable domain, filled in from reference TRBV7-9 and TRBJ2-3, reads DTGVSQNPRHKITKRGQNVTFRCDPISEHNRLYWYRQTLGQGPEFLTYFQNEAQLEKSRLLSDRFSAERPKGSFSTLEIQRTEQGDSAMYLCASSIVEGGADTQYFGPGTRLTVL.